This T cell receptor beta chain was captured by sequencing in a study of molecular identifiers for immune sequencing clone quantification. The wider study: Across replicate runs, RNA obtained from around 20,000 or 100,000 naive CD8 cells was divided into five, with four undergoing sequencing. Study-level findings and limits: It was shown that clones above 20 RNA copies held over 98% of effector molecules, but under 1% in naive cells.

Concerning this clonotype itself: Its antigen is unidentified.

Library preparation followed earlier protocols using designated TCR primers. Using its own MiXCR run on the PCR reads, TCRdb lists one record per CDR3 protein. The data show 85,000 to 130,000 distinct CDR3 sequences, with roughly a third seen just once and 4% to 5% held by the top ten. V gave up 3 bases and J gave up 5 bases, with 20 bases separating them. CDR1 and CDR2 (germline): DFQATT, SNEGSKA (reference sequence). The CDR3 spans 16 residues. The authors gated naive CD8 T cells as CD8+CD4-CCR7+CD45RA+ for sorting. The genes are TRBV20-1 and TRBJ1-5; D unresolved. The sequence was collected from a human donor in good health. Some libraries in this study had Jurkat cell RNA spiked in. Sequencing input: naive CD8+ T cells from blood, with Jurkat cell RNA spiked in. This sample's subset: FACS-sorted CD8+CD4-CCR7+CD45RA+ naive T cells. CDR3 nucleotide sequence: TGCAGTGCTAGTACCTTGTGGGCGGCGGGCCATCAGCCCCAGCATTTT. The encoded protein is CSASTLWAAGHQPQHF.